The clone carrying this T cell receptor (beta chain) turned up a few times. Use of 60 Vbeta and 13 Jbeta primers characterized the PCR. Here immunoSEQ multiplex PCR was the method, and the copy in TCRdb shows in-frame clones only, minus some. There are 85,000 to 100,000 clones in the sample; approximately 83% occur only once, and under 4% lies in the top ten. This record comes from a study of cytomegalovirus exposure and HLA in healthy donors. Germline-derived CDR1 and CDR2 are GTSNPN and SVGIG (reference sequence). The CDR3 extends over 12 amino acids. Trimming stripped 7 bases from V and 5 bases from J, with 11 bases between.

Sequencing was carried out using PBMCs. The source of this sequence is a female donor in good health and CMV-seropositive. The V call is TRBV30, the J call TRBJ1-4; D uncertain. As DNA, the CDR3 is TGTGCCTTGACTGGTCTCAATGAAAAACTGTTTTTT. Translated, it gives CALTGLNEKLFF.